What follows are 24 T cell receptor beta chains derived from one specimen sequenced in a study of CD8+ T cells in alopecia areata. RNA extraction was followed by reverse transcription into cDNA, which acted as the sequencing template. Clones were sequenced by immunoSEQ multiplex PCR, and TCRdb holds only the in-frame ones, with some missing. The sample shows some 99,000 clones, roughly 42% of them seen only once. The sequenced sample was CD4+ T cells sorted from blood. The receptors were sampled from a human donor with alopecia areata.

The V gene is TRBV29-1, the J gene TRBJ2-7; maybe TRBD2 (5 bases). CDR3 length: 13 residues. Trimming left V 4 bases short and J 3 bases short, with 13 bases between. CDR1 SQVTM and CDR2 ANQGSEA come from the germline V gene. CDR3 sequence: CSVGGPENYEQYF. Here the CDR3 DNA reads TGCAGCGTTGGCGGGCCGGAGAACTACGAGCAGTACTTC.

CDR3 nucleotide sequence: TGTGCCAGCAGCCCTCGACAGTTTGGGACCCAGTACTTC. This encodes CASSPRQFGTQYF. The V call is TRBV7-9, the J call TRBJ2-5; maybe TRBD1 (5 bases). Trimming removed 5 bases from V and 7 bases from J, with 14 bases in between. From germline, CDR1 is SEHNR and CDR2 FQNEAQ (reference sequence). The CDR3 is made up of 13 amino acids. Full variable domain (remainder filled in from reference TRBV7-9 and TRBJ2-5): DTGVSQNPRHKITKRGQNVTFRCDPISEHNRLYWYRQTLGQGPEFLTYFQNEAQLEKSRLLSDRFSAERPKGSFSTLEIQRTEQGDSAMYLCASSPRQFGTQYFGPGTRLLVL.

The rearrangement links TRBV2 to TRBJ2-7, with 8 nucleotides matching TRBD2. Germline CDR1 is SNHLY and CDR2 is FYNNEI. The CDR3 consists of 15 residues. The V segment lost 6 bases and the J segment 1 base; nucleotides outside the gene matches: 8. CDR3 protein: CASRKGPGGSYEQYF. CDR3 nucleotides: TGTGCCAGCAGGAAGGGCCCGGGGGGGTCCTACGAGCAGTACTTC.

The V and J genes are TRBV7-2 and TRBJ1-1, with D unclear. V was trimmed by 0 bases and J by 5 bases, leaving 7 bases between them. Germline loops: CDR1 SGHTA, CDR2 FQGNSA. CDR3 length: 13 amino acids. The CDR3 is CASSLARGTEAFF. The CDR3 DNA sequence: TGTGCCAGCAGCTTAGCTCGGGGAACTGAAGCTTTCTTT.

The V and J genes are TRBV29-1 and TRBJ2-1; D is possibly TRBD2 (5 bases). Germline V gives CDR1 SQVTM, CDR2 ANQGSEA. CDR3 length: 13 amino acids. V was clipped by 4 bases and J by 7 bases, with 14 bases between them. The CDR3 sequence: CSVVLRRGNEQFF. CDR3 sequence (DNA): TGCAGCGTTGTACTACGACGCGGGAATGAGCAGTTCTTC.

The rearrangement joins TRBV29-1 to TRBJ2-2, with TRBD1 identical over 8 bases. The V gene's germline CDR1 is SQVTM and CDR2 ANQGSEA. V was clipped by 6 bases and J by 3 bases; unmatched bases: 6. This CDR3 is built from 14 residues. The DNA of the CDR3 is TGCAGCGTCTCTTTGACAGGGGACACCGGGGAGCTGTTTTTT. It is translated as CSVSLTGDTGELFF.

The rearrangement joins TRBV29-1 to TRBJ2-7; D is undetermined. The V end lost 7 bases, the J end lost 4 bases, and 14 bases lay between the germline ends. The CDR3 totals 12 residues. Germline CDR1 and CDR2: SQVTM and ANQGSEA. The CDR3 region has the DNA TGCAGCGCACACATGGACGGGTACGAGCAGTACTTC. It codes for CSAHMDGYEQYF.

The rearrangement joins TRBV29-1 to TRBJ2-3, with 9 nucleotides matching TRBD2. CDR3 length equals 14 residues. The V and J ends lost 4 bases and 3 bases, in that order; junction bases with no gene match: 5. Per the germline V gene, CDR1 is SQVTM and CDR2 is ANQGSEA. The CDR3 spells CSVVRAGGTDTQYF. CDR3 in DNA: TGCAGCGTTGTCAGAGCGGGAGGTACAGATACGCAGTATTTT.

The chain carries TRBV5-4 and TRBJ1-1; possible D gene TRBD1, 5 bases. The germline CDR1 and CDR2 sequences are SGHNT and YYREEE (reference sequence). This CDR3 has 15 residues. Trimming left V 2 bases short and J 9 bases short, with 20 bases between. Written as DNA, the CDR3 is TGTGCCAGCAGCTTTGACGGGTTCGGCAGGGCCAAAGCTTTCTTT. Its translation is CASSFDGFGRAKAFF.

The chain uses TRBV28 and TRBJ2-7, with 11 positions matching TRBD1. The CDR3 totals 14 residues. CDR1 MDHEN and CDR2 SYDVKM come from the germline V gene. Trimming took 6 bases from V and 3 from J; bases not matched to a gene: 4. Here the CDR3 DNA reads TGTGCCAGCAGCCTAGGGACAGGGGGCTACGAGCAGTACTTC. Residues: CASSLGTGGYEQYF.

This chain uses TRBV30 with TRBJ2-5, with D unresolved. V dropped 2 bases and J dropped 2 bases, with 9 bases sitting between them. Germline V lookup: CDR1 GTSNPN, CDR2 SVGIG (reference sequence). The CDR3 is 13 amino acids. The CDR3 loop reads CAWSQTLQETQYF. CDR3 nucleotide sequence: TGTGCCTGGAGTCAGACCCTGCAAGAGACCCAGTACTTC.

This clone was seen a handful of times. The chain links TRBV28 to TRBJ2-6; perhaps TRBD1 as D (6 bases). The length of the CDR3 is 16 residues. Germline lookup yields CDR1 MDHEN and CDR2 SYDVKM. Trimming pared 8 bases from V and 8 bases from J, leaving 22 bases between. CDR3 region: CASYGNYREISNVLTF. The CDR3 region has the DNA TGTGCCAGCTATGGGAACTACAGGGAGATATCCAACGTCCTGACTTTC.

This clone was seen only a few times. The same CDR3 also results from other DNA sequences found in this sample. DNA for the CDR3: TGCAGCGTTGACGGAAACACCGGGGAGCTGTTTTTT. Amino acid sequence: CSVDGNTGELFF. This chain links TRBV29-1 with TRBJ2-2; no clear D. The germline CDR1 and CDR2 sequences are SQVTM and ANQGSEA. The CDR3 runs to 12 residues. Trimming left V 3 bases short and J 2 bases short, with 4 bases between.

This clone has just a few counts. The chain links TRBV30 to TRBJ2-1; no definite D call. V was shortened by 2 bases and J by 3 bases, with 17 bases between the two germline ends. CDR1 GTSNPN and CDR2 SVGIG come from the germline V gene (reference sequence). The CDR3 consists of 16 residues. The CDR3 protein is CAWSSSRQIYYNEQFF. The CDR3 DNA is TGTGCCTGGAGTTCGTCCAGGCAGATATACTACAATGAGCAGTTCTTC. The variable domain in full, completed from reference TRBV30 and TRBJ2-1, reads SQTIHQWPATLVQPVGSPLSLECTVEGTSNPNLYWYRQAAGRGLQLLFYSVGIGQISSEVPQNLSASRPQDRQFILSSKKLLLSDSGFYLCAWSSSRQIYYNEQFFGPGTRLTVL.

In regard to this clone: Other DNA sequences in this specimen translate into the identical CDR3. CDR3 coding DNA: TGCGCCAGCAGCTCAGGACAGGGTCAAGAGACCCAGTACTTC. It yields the protein CASSSGQGQETQYF. The V gene is TRBV5-1, the J gene TRBJ2-5; 8 positions match TRBD1. Losses at the gene ends were 3 bases for V and 2 bases for J; bases not matched to a gene: 3. There are 14 residues in the CDR3. In germline, CDR1 is SGHRS, CDR2 YFSETQ.

There are a few counts of this clone. This sequence joins TRBV6-4 and TRBJ1-4, with D maybe TRBD1 (5 bases). CDR3 length: 13 residues. In germline, CDR1 is MRHNA, CDR2 SNTAGT. V was pared by 5 bases and J by 7 bases, with 11 bases between. The CDR3 protein is CASSLQQGEKLFF. CDR3 in DNA: TGTGCCAGCAGTTTACAGCAGGGTGAAAAACTGTTTTTT.

This rearrangement joins TRBV30 to TRBJ1-4; D is undetermined. V dropped 0 bases and J dropped 4 bases, with 6 bases sitting between them. The CDR3 is 13 residues long. Per the germline V gene, CDR1 is GTSNPN and CDR2 is SVGIG (reference sequence). The CDR3 sequence is CAWSVRRNEKLFF. CDR3 nucleotide sequence: TGTGCCTGGAGTGTAAGGCGTAATGAAAAACTGTTTTTT.

This clone was counted between two and nine times. In the same sample, other DNA sequences code for this CDR3. The gene calls are TRBV29-1 and TRBJ2-1; possible D gene TRBD2, 7 bases. Trimming removed 3 bases at V and 9 bases at J, with 12 bases between. Germline CDR1 and CDR2: SQVTM and ANQGSEA. The CDR3 loop spans 12 amino acids. CDR3 sequence (DNA): TGCAGCGTTGACGGGGAGGGGGGTGAGCAGTTCTTC. It yields the protein CSVDGEGGEQFF.

This clone was detected a few times. J is TRBJ1-6 and V is TRBV28, with TRBD1 as a possible D gene (6 bases). The CDR3 runs 14 residues. Germline lookup yields CDR1 MDHEN and CDR2 SYDVKM. Trimming took off 10 bases at V and 4 bases at J, with 14 bases between the two ends. The CDR3 protein is CATEPGQYNSPLHF. In DNA form, the CDR3 reads TGTGCCACGGAACCAGGACAGTATAATTCACCCCTCCACTTT.

The chain combines TRBV29-1 with TRBJ1-2, with TRBD1 matching over 7 bases. V lost 7 bases to trimming and J lost 8 bases; unmatched junction nucleotides: 16. The length of the CDR3 is 14 residues. Germline lookup yields CDR1 SQVTM and CDR2 ANQGSEA. The chain's CDR3 is CSAEGAGGIRGYTF. DNA for the CDR3: TGCAGCGCTGAGGGGGCCGGGGGAATCCGGGGCTACACCTTC. Based on the CDR3 plus reference TRBV29-1 and TRBJ1-2, the full variable domain is SAVISQKPSRDICQRGTSLTIQCQVDSQVTMMFWYRQQPGQSLTLIATANQGSEATYESGFVIDKFPISRPNLTFSTLTVSNMSPEDSSIYLCSAEGAGGIRGYTFGSGTRLTVV.

The CDR3 nucleotides read TGTGCCAGCAGTCGGACAGGGCCGAATCAGCCCCAGCATTTT. This gives the protein CASSRTGPNQPQHF. V is TRBV27 and J is TRBJ1-5; 8 bases agree with TRBD1. This CDR3 comprises 14 residues. V shed 5 bases, J shed 4 bases, and the junction held 4 bases outside the gene matches. Germline-derived CDR1 and CDR2 are MNHEY and SMNVEV (reference sequence).

V is TRBV29-1 and J is TRBJ1-2, with TRBD1 matching 9 bases. The CDR3 spans 13 residues. Germline V gene data show CDR1 as SQVTM and CDR2 as ANQGSEA. Trimming removed 2 bases from V and 11 bases from J; junction bases left unmatched: 9. Here the CDR3 reads CSVEPGTGPDYTF. CDR3 nucleotide sequence: TGCAGCGTTGAACCCGGGACAGGGCCGGATTACACCTTC.

This chain joins TRBV7-9 and TRBJ1-2; the D is unclear. In germline, CDR1 is SEHNR, CDR2 FQNEAQ (reference sequence). CDR3 length equals 15 residues. Trimming stripped 9 bases from V and 3 bases from J, with 20 bases between. The CDR3: CARGFTVETYYGYTF. CDR3 sequence (DNA): TGTGCCAGGGGCTTTACGGTAGAGACGTACTATGGCTACACCTTC. The complete variable domain, with remaining parts taken from reference TRBV7-9 and TRBJ1-2, reads DTGVSQNPRHKITKRGQNVTFRCDPISEHNRLYWYRQTLGQGPEFLTYFQNEAQLEKSRLLSDRFSAERPKGSFSTLEIQRTEQGDSAMYLCARGFTVETYYGYTFGSGTRLTVV.

The J gene is TRBJ2-2, the V gene TRBV30, with TRBD1 as a possible D gene (6 bases). The CDR3 consists of 15 residues. The V gene's germline CDR1 is GTSNPN and CDR2 SVGIG (reference sequence). V lost 1 base, J lost 4 bases, and 13 bases lay in between. CDR3 amino acids: CAWSANRVGTGELFF. For the CDR3, the DNA is TGTGCCTGGAGTGCCAACAGGGTTGGCACCGGGGAGCTGTTTTTT.